The subject of this entry is one T cell receptor (beta chain). The sample originates from a study of blood T cell repertoires in COVID-19. Study background: COVID-19 samples collected from the United States, Italy and Spain covered acute and convalescent phases.

Source study methods: Estimation of nucleated cell counts was performed using reference gene primer amplification. Some clones are missing from TCRdb's copy, which holds only in-frame ones; the method was immunoSEQ multiplex PCR. V and J calls and clone size follow that table, whereas D and trimming were derived from the DNA. The sample has 170,000 or so clones; around nine tenths are singletons. The V gene end was trimmed by 4 bases and the J gene end by 5 bases; junction bases not matched to a gene: 7. Germline loops: CDR1 SGHRS, CDR2 YFSETQ. The CDR3 extends over 14 amino acids. This chain joins TRBV5-1 and TRBJ2-7, with 9 bases matching TRBD2. Sequencing was done on a sample of peripheral blood. This TCR came from a woman younger than 35 who had recovered from COVID-19. CDR3 DNA: TGCGCCAGCAGCCGTAGCGGGGGCGGCGACGAGCAGTACTTC. It yields the protein CASSRSGGGDEQYF.